Sequencing of this T cell receptor beta chain was carried out in a study of blood T cell repertoires in COVID-19. Germline CDR1 is MDHEN and CDR2 is SYDVKM. V was trimmed by 5 bases and J by 0 bases, leaving 13 bases between them. This CDR3 is built from 15 residues. Repertoires were generated with immunoSEQ multiplex PCR, while TCRdb's copy carries only in-frame clones and drops some. The data hold roughly 220,000 clones, with over 70% observed a single time. The clonotype originates from an older woman with acute or convalescent COVID-19. Sequencing input: peripheral blood. This chain links TRBV28 with TRBJ1-2; D is perhaps TRBD1 (5 bases). CDR3 bases: TGTGCCAGCAGTGCCTTGACAGCCACTAACTATGGCTACACCTTC. It translates to CASSALTATNYGYTF.